These T cell receptor beta chains were read from a single sample in a study of cytomegalovirus exposure and HLA in healthy donors. Profiled with immunoSEQ multiplex PCR; TCRdb holds only in-frame clones, not every one. The sample contains some 130,000 clones, 85% to 90% of which appear only once. The sequencing input was PBMCs. These receptors were obtained from a young woman in good health and CMV-seropositive. The CDR3 runs from the conserved cysteine through the conserved F or W. Each record gives: J gene, D gene, clone size, CDR3 length, V gene, CDR3 protein, CDR3 DNA. D genes are given only for firm matches. Rows may omit the clone size; those that give it use once, few, many or a size class.

TRBJ1-3 TRBD1 - 15 TRBV5-1 CASSLEGQGGGTIYF TGCGCCAGCAGCTTGGAGGGACAGGGTGGAGGTACCATATATTTT
TRBJ1-2 - few 15 TRBV7-2 CASSLSNRLNYGYTF TGTGCCAGCAGCTTATCGAACAGGCTAAACTATGGCTACACCTTC
TRBJ1-2 TRBD1 - 13 TRBV6-1 CASRETGVHGYTF TGTGCCAGCAGGGAGACAGGGGTCCATGGCTACACCTTC
TRBJ1-1 - - 14 TRBV30 CAWSPTGLNTEAFF TGTGCCTGGAGTCCGACGGGGTTGAACACTGAAGCTTTCTTT
TRBJ1-1 TRBD1 - 15 TRBV5-1 CASSLRTGVNTEAFF TGCGCCAGCAGCTTGCGGACAGGGGTGAACACTGAAGCTTTCTTT
TRBJ2-3 TRBD2 - 15 TRBV12-5 CASGPGTSGTDTQYF TGTGCTAGTGGTCCCGGGACTAGCGGCACAGATACGCAGTATTTT
TRBJ1-1 - - 18 TRBV2 CASRYISIQTGLNTEAFF TGTGCCAGCAGATACATATCCATCCAAACAGGACTGAACACTGAAGCTTTCTTT
TRBJ2-7 - - 12 TRBV6-5 CASRASDYEQYF TGTGCCAGCAGGGCATCAGACTACGAGCAGTACTTC
TRBJ2-5 TRBD2 - 14 TRBV27 CASSLGGSGETQYF TGTGCCAGCAGTTTGGGAGGGTCGGGAGAGACCCAGTACTTC
TRBJ1-2 TRBD1 - 15 TRBV13 CASSPRDRPWHGYTF TGTGCCAGCAGCCCCAGGGACAGGCCCTGGCATGGCTACACCTTC
TRBJ2-1 - - 14 TRBV11-2 CASSWGPAGNEQFF TGTGCCAGCAGCTGGGGCCCTGCAGGGAATGAGCAGTTCTTC
TRBJ1-4 - - 16 TRBV4-1 CASSQEVYSLNEKLFF TGCGCCAGCAGCCAAGAGGTCTACAGCCTTAATGAAAAACTGTTTTTT
TRBJ1-2 TRBD1 - 14 TRBV4-2 CASSQGQGAGGYTF TGTGCCAGCAGCCAAGGACAGGGCGCCGGGGGCTACACCTTC
TRBJ1-1 - - 15 TRBV6-1 CASSLTRNMNTEAFF TGTGCCAGCAGTCTCACTAGGAACATGAACACTGAAGCTTTCTTT
TRBJ1-5 - - 14 TRBV7-2 CASSSWAFDQPQHF TGTGCCAGCAGCTCATGGGCCTTCGATCAGCCCCAGCATTTT
TRBJ1-5 TRBD1 - 14 TRBV18 CASSPDRVGQPQHF TGTGCCAGCTCACCGGACAGGGTCGGTCAGCCCCAGCATTTT
TRBJ1-2 - - 14 TRBV5-6 CASSWGVQSYGYTF TGTGCCAGCAGCTGGGGGGTACAGAGTTATGGCTACACCTTC
TRBJ1-5 TRBD1 - 14 TRBV2 CASQDGQGDQPQHF TGTGCCAGCCAAGACGGACAGGGCGATCAGCCCCAGCATTTT
TRBJ2-2 - once 14 TRBV7-2 CASSRGRNTGELFF TGTGCCAGCAGTCGTGGCAGGAACACCGGGGAGCTGTTTTTT
TRBJ1-6 TRBD1 - 16 TRBV9 CASSVDRGDYNSPLHF TGTGCCAGCAGCGTTGACAGGGGCGATTATAATTCACCCCTCCACTTT
TRBJ1-5 TRBD1 - 15 TRBV30 CAWSTGAGGNQPQHF TGTGCCTGGTCTACAGGGGCAGGAGGCAATCAGCCCCAGCATTTT
TRBJ2-5 TRBD2 - 15 TRBV5-1 CASSWRGAREETQYF TGCGCCAGCAGCTGGCGGGGGGCGCGGGAAGAGACCCAGTACTTC
TRBJ1-2 TRBD1 once 13 TRBV27 CASSFTGASGYTF TGTGCCAGCAGTTTCACAGGGGCTAGCGGCTACACCTTC
TRBJ1-1 - - 13 TRBV29-1 CSVEDRGNTEAFF TGCAGCGTTGAAGACAGGGGGAACACTGAAGCTTTCTTT
TRBJ1-4 - - 11 TRBV20-1 CSARTAGELFF TGCAGTGCTCGGACAGCCGGGGAACTGTTTTTT
TRBJ2-2 TRBD2 - 15 TRBV19 CASSRLARNTGELFF TGTGCCAGTAGTCGACTAGCCCGAAACACCGGGGAGCTGTTTTTT
TRBJ2-3 TRBD1 - 16 TRBV9 CASSAATGGLTDTQYF TGTGCCAGCAGCGCGGCGACAGGGGGTCTCACAGATACGCAGTATTTT
TRBJ1-3 - - 16 TRBV7-9 CASSLTRVTTGNTIYF TGTGCCAGCAGCTTAACGAGGGTCACGACTGGAAACACCATATATTTT
TRBJ1-1 TRBD1 - 15 TRBV7-9 CASSLGQIRNTEAFF TGTGCCAGCAGCCTGGGACAGATTAGGAACACTGAAGCTTTCTTT
TRBJ1-5 - - 12 TRBV18 CASSPPDQPQHF TGTGCCAGCTCTCCCCCAGATCAGCCCCAGCATTTT
TRBJ2-2 TRBD2 - 20 TRBV18 CASSPLLTTRLAGETGELFF TGTGCCAGCTCACCACTCTTAACAACGCGACTAGCGGGAGAAACCGGGGAGCTGTTTTTT
TRBJ2-7 - - 8 TRBV20-1 CSVNEQYF TGCAGTGTCAACGAGCAGTACTTC
TRBJ2-7 TRBD1 - 12 TRBV9 CASGTGGYEQYF TGTGCCAGCGGGACAGGGGGTTACGAGCAGTACTTC
TRBJ1-5 TRBD1 once 15 TRBV2 CASRDRAGGNQPQHF TGTGCCAGCAGAGACAGGGCCGGAGGCAATCAGCCCCAGCATTTT
TRBJ1-1 - - 12 TRBV28 CASRNRVGKAFF TGTGCCAGCAGAAACAGGGTCGGTAAAGCTTTCTTT
TRBJ1-1 - - 15 TRBV4-1 CASSQDRRVGTEAFF TGCGCCAGCAGCCAAGATAGGAGGGTAGGGACTGAAGCTTTCTTT
TRBJ1-1 - - 13 TRBV7-3 CASSLSSQTEAFF TGTGCCAGCAGCTTAAGTTCCCAGACTGAAGCTTTCTTT
TRBJ1-1 - once 15 TRBV5-6 CASSLSPGGVTEAFF TGTGCCAGCAGCTTGAGCCCGGGGGGGGTCACTGAAGCTTTCTTT
TRBJ2-1 TRBD1 - 15 TRBV19 CASSIAGGSGNEQFF TGTGCCAGTAGTATTGCAGGGGGATCCGGCAATGAGCAGTTCTTC
TRBJ1-1 - - 14 TRBV5-1 CASSLAGGVTEAFF TGCGCCAGCAGCTTGGCCGGAGGGGTCACTGAAGCTTTCTTT
TRBJ1-5 - - 14 TRBV27 CASSSRGAGQPQHF TGTGCCAGCAGTTCTCGAGGTGCGGGTCAGCCCCAGCATTTT
TRBJ1-1 - few 14 TRBV7-3 CASSARPGATEAFF TGTGCCAGCAGCGCCCGTCCGGGAGCCACTGAAGCTTTCTTT
TRBJ1-2 - - 13 TRBV6-5 CASSSPGVVGYTF TGTGCCAGCAGTTCCCCAGGGGTCGTCGGCTACACCTTC
TRBJ1-1 TRBD1 - 11 TRBV20-1 CSARDREEAFF TGCAGTGCCCGGGACAGGGAAGAAGCTTTCTTT
TRBJ1-3 TRBD1 - 14 TRBV30 CALGQGKAGNTIYF TGTGCCTTGGGACAGGGAAAGGCTGGAAACACCATATATTTT
TRBJ1-5 - - 16 TRBV19 CASSSFQGYSNQPQHF TGTGCCAGTAGTTCATTCCAGGGTTACAGCAATCAGCCCCAGCATTTT
TRBJ1-2 TRBD1 - 13 TRBV29-1 CSVLTGVNYGYTF TGCAGCGTCCTGACAGGGGTTAACTATGGCTACACCTTC
TRBJ1-1 - - 14 TRBV7-8 CASSLIIGDTEAFF TGTGCCAGCAGCTTAATTATCGGTGACACTGAAGCTTTCTTT
TRBJ1-2 TRBD1 - 16 TRBV4-3 CASSQDLATGAYGYTF TGCGCCAGCAGCCAAGATCTTGCGACAGGGGCGTATGGCTACACCTTC
TRBJ2-5 TRBD2 - 19 TRBV30 CAWSLSPLAGGGYGETQYF TGTGCCTGGAGTCTTAGTCCACTAGCGGGAGGGGGGTACGGAGAGACCCAGTACTTC
TRBJ1-1 - few 17 TRBV7-6 CASSSPKAWGGDAEAFF TGTGCCAGCAGCTCACCAAAAGCATGGGGAGGAGATGCTGAAGCTTTCTTT
TRBJ2-6 - once 17 TRBV19 CASSMNGQFSGANVLTF TGTGCCAGTAGTATGAACGGACAGTTCTCTGGGGCCAACGTCCTGACTTTC